This is a list of T cell receptor beta chains from one sample in a study of blood T cell repertoires in COVID-19. Data came from immunoSEQ multiplex PCR; TCRdb stores just in-frame clones and leaves some out. There are approximately 400,000 clones in the sample; roughly 77% occur only once, and approximately 1% lies in the top ten. The sample was peripheral blood. The receptor set was obtained from a human donor with acute or convalescent COVID-19. The donor label of this sample is uncertain. Both conserved end residues are part of each CDR3. The order of the fields is CDR3 protein, CDR3 DNA, clone size, J gene, D gene, V gene. The D gene is left open where the match is weak. Some rows have no size entry. The others give once, few or many, or a class for an expanded clone.

CDR3aa: CASSQDRMTGLNEKLFF
CDR3nt: TGCGCCAGCAGCCAAGATCGTATGACAGGCCTTAATGAAAAACTGTTTTTT
abundance: many
j_gene: TRBJ1-4
d_gene: -
v_gene: TRBV4-1

CDR3aa: CASSLDPQGLFF
CDR3nt: TGTGCCAGCAGCTTAGATCCCCAGGGGCTGTTTTTT
abundance: -
j_gene: TRBJ1-4
d_gene: -
v_gene: TRBV7-9

CDR3aa: CSASREEAFF
CDR3nt: TGCAGTGCTAGCAGGGAAGAAGCTTTCTTT
abundance: -
j_gene: TRBJ1-1
d_gene: -
v_gene: TRBV20-1

CDR3aa: CASSKTENTEAFF
CDR3nt: TGTGCCAGCAGTAAAACAGAGAACACTGAAGCTTTCTTT
abundance: -
j_gene: TRBJ1-1
d_gene: -
v_gene: TRBV6-5

CDR3aa: CASSFRSSYNEQFF
CDR3nt: TGTGCCAGCAGCTTTCGGAGCTCCTACAATGAGCAGTTCTTC
abundance: -
j_gene: TRBJ2-1
d_gene: -
v_gene: TRBV11-2

CDR3aa: CASSRRPDIYNEQFF
CDR3nt: TGTGCCAGCAGCCGACGCCCGGACATCTACAATGAGCAGTTCTTC
abundance: -
j_gene: TRBJ2-1
d_gene: -
v_gene: TRBV6-5

CDR3aa: CAATQGFGANVLTF
CDR3nt: TGTGCCGCCACACAGGGGTTTGGGGCCAACGTCCTGACTTTC
abundance: -
j_gene: TRBJ2-6
d_gene: TRBD1
v_gene: TRBV30

CDR3aa: CASSLLGGGSGNEQYF
CDR3nt: TGCGCCAGCAGCTTGCTTGGGGGCGGGAGCGGGAACGAGCAGTACTTC
abundance: -
j_gene: TRBJ2-7
d_gene: -
v_gene: TRBV5-1

CDR3aa: CASSQAAGLAGGETQYF
CDR3nt: TGTGCCAGCAGCCAAGCGGCGGGGCTAGCGGGGGGGGAGACCCAGTACTTC
abundance: -
j_gene: TRBJ2-5
d_gene: TRBD2
v_gene: TRBV4-2

CDR3aa: CASSKWDSRNSPLHF
CDR3nt: TGTGCCAGCAGCAAGTGGGACAGTAGGAATTCACCCCTCCACTTT
abundance: -
j_gene: TRBJ1-6
d_gene: TRBD1
v_gene: TRBV7-8

CDR3aa: CAWSLAGGSYEQYF
CDR3nt: TGTGCCTGGAGTCTAGCGGGCGGCTCCTACGAGCAGTACTTC
abundance: -
j_gene: TRBJ2-7
d_gene: TRBD2
v_gene: TRBV30

CDR3aa: CASSPILPRNYGYTF
CDR3nt: TGTGCCAGTAGTCCAATCCTCCCCAGGAACTATGGCTACACCTTC
abundance: -
j_gene: TRBJ1-2
d_gene: -
v_gene: TRBV19

CDR3aa: CASSQVDSGVNGYTF
CDR3nt: TGTGCCAGCAGCCAAGTGGACTCGGGGGTAAACGGCTACACCTTC
abundance: -
j_gene: TRBJ1-2
d_gene: -
v_gene: TRBV4-2

CDR3aa: CASSLGVPYTEAFF
CDR3nt: TGTGCCAGCAGCTTAGGTGTCCCGTACACTGAAGCTTTCTTT
abundance: -
j_gene: TRBJ1-1
d_gene: -
v_gene: TRBV7-9

CDR3aa: CASSQEVLAGASGTQYF
CDR3nt: TGTGCCAGCAGCCAAGAGGTCCTAGCGGGGGCCTCTGGGACCCAGTACTTC
abundance: -
j_gene: TRBJ2-5
d_gene: TRBD2
v_gene: TRBV14

CDR3aa: CASSPGQADTQYF
CDR3nt: TGTGCCAGCTCACCGGGGCAGGCAGATACGCAGTATTTT
abundance: -
j_gene: TRBJ2-3
d_gene: -
v_gene: TRBV18

CDR3aa: CASSLEPVTKNIQYF
CDR3nt: TGCGCCAGCAGCTTGGAACCAGTAACCAAAAACATTCAGTACTTC
abundance: -
j_gene: TRBJ2-4
d_gene: -
v_gene: TRBV5-1

CDR3aa: CASSPVQGLETQYF
CDR3nt: TGTGCCAGCTCACCAGTACAGGGGCTAGAGACCCAGTACTTC
abundance: -
j_gene: TRBJ2-5
d_gene: TRBD1
v_gene: TRBV18

CDR3aa: CASSFKTGQGFEKLFF
CDR3nt: TGCGCCAGCAGCTTCAAAACGGGACAGGGGTTTGAAAAACTGTTTTTT
abundance: -
j_gene: TRBJ1-4
d_gene: TRBD1
v_gene: TRBV5-1

CDR3aa: CASMGGPPLHF
CDR3nt: TGTGCCAGTATGGGGGGTCCACCCCTCCACTTT
abundance: -
j_gene: TRBJ1-6
d_gene: -
v_gene: TRBV19

CDR3aa: CASSESSGSRVYGYTF
CDR3nt: TGTGCCAGCAGTGAAAGTAGCGGGAGTAGGGTCTATGGCTACACCTTC
abundance: once
j_gene: TRBJ1-2
d_gene: -
v_gene: TRBV6-1

CDR3aa: CASSPGRGYEQYF
CDR3nt: TGTGCCAGCAGCCCCGGTCGTGGCTACGAGCAGTACTTC
abundance: -
j_gene: TRBJ2-7
d_gene: -
v_gene: TRBV28

CDR3aa: CASSLLTDGKAFF
CDR3nt: TGCGCCAGCAGCTTGTTGACAGACGGAAAAGCTTTCTTT
abundance: -
j_gene: TRBJ1-1
d_gene: -
v_gene: TRBV5-1

CDR3aa: CASSQQLASGTSTDTQYF
CDR3nt: TGTGCCAGCAGCCAACAGCTAGCAAGTGGGACTAGCACAGATACGCAGTATTTT
abundance: -
j_gene: TRBJ2-3
d_gene: -
v_gene: TRBV4-2

CDR3aa: CASRSTGEKAAFF
CDR3nt: TGTGCCAGCAGGTCGACAGGGGAGAAGGCGGCTTTCTTT
abundance: -
j_gene: TRBJ1-1
d_gene: TRBD1
v_gene: TRBV9

CDR3aa: CATSDSTGDSYNEQFF
CDR3nt: TGTGCCACCAGTGACTCGACAGGAGACTCCTACAATGAGCAGTTCTTC
abundance: once
j_gene: TRBJ2-1
d_gene: -
v_gene: TRBV24-1

CDR3aa: CASSRSGGSYEQYF
CDR3nt: TGTGCCAGCAGCCGTAGCGGGGGATCCTACGAGCAGTACTTC
abundance: -
j_gene: TRBJ2-7
d_gene: TRBD2
v_gene: TRBV7-8

CDR3aa: CASSFGTGTNEKLFF
CDR3nt: TGCGCCAGCAGCTTCGGGACAGGGACTAATGAAAAACTGTTTTTT
abundance: once
j_gene: TRBJ1-4
d_gene: TRBD1
v_gene: TRBV5-1